The 6 T cell receptor beta chains given below trace back to one sample, sequenced in a study of blood T cell repertoires in COVID-19 (dated by TCRdb to about 2020). The receptor library was made with the immunoSEQ multiplex PCR assay. This immuneACCESS table, as held by TCRdb, lists in-frame sequences with V and J called but not all clones. Of the missing ones, under half trace to an unresolved V gene in checked studies; the others have no known cause. This sample has about 410,000 clones in its table, and 80% to 95% of those were observed once. Clones ranked in the top ten supply about 0.57% of the sample. Sequencing was carried out using PBMCs or T cells enriched from blood (not recorded which). The source is a man aged 18 to 30 who had recovered from COVID-19.

The chain employs TRBV2 and TRBJ1-2; 8 nucleotides align to TRBD1. With V trimmed by 4 bases and J by 7 bases, 8 bases remained unmatched. The CDR3 totals 14 residues. Germline V lookup: CDR1 SNHLY, CDR2 FYNNEI. The chain's CDR3 is CASSVEDRAGGYTF. The CDR3 DNA follows: TGTGCCAGCAGTGTTGAGGACAGGGCTGGTGGCTACACCTTC.

The genes are TRBV19 and TRBJ1-3; possible D gene TRBD1, 5 bases. In germline, CDR1 is LNHDA, CDR2 SQIVND (reference sequence). V lost 6 bases and J 2 bases, leaving 8 bases between the germline ends. The CDR3 has 13 residues. CDR3 protein: CASSGTAGNTIYF. CDR3 bases: TGTGCCAGTAGCGGGACTGCTGGAAACACCATATATTTT.

This clone was detected only once. Germline is not matched at one junction end, which may reflect a read error. V is TRBV9 and J is TRBJ2-3; 8 bases are shared with TRBD1. This CDR3 comprises 16 residues. Germline loops: CDR1 SGDLS, CDR2 YYNGEE. This CDR3 is CASSVGHAGGTGTQYF. The DNA for the CDR3 is TGTGCCAGCAGCGTAGGCCACGCAGGGGGGACAGGTACGCAGTATTTT. Complete variable domain (other parts from reference TRBV9 and TRBJ2-3): DSGVTQTPKHLITATGQRVTLRCSPRSGDLSVYWYQQSLDQGLQFLIQYYNGEERAKGNILERFSAQQFPDLHSELNLSSLELGDSALYFCASSVGHAGGTGTQYFGPGTRLTVL.

The chain combines TRBV28 with TRBJ1-1; D is perhaps TRBD1 (6 bases). The CDR3 has 15 amino acids. The germline gives CDR1 MDHEN, CDR2 SYDVKM. V lost 2 bases and J 4 bases, leaving 14 bases between the germline ends. The CDR3 spells CASSLAQGRGTEAFF. The CDR3 coding sequence is TGTGCCAGCAGTTTAGCACAGGGTAGGGGCACTGAAGCTTTCTTT.

In DNA, the CDR3 is TGTGCCAGCAGTTACAGGACAGTATCCAACCCCAAACTGTTTTTT. Protein product: CASSYRTVSNPKLFF. V usage is TRBV6-5 and J usage is TRBJ1-4; D may be TRBD1 (6 bases). From germline, CDR1 is MNHEY and CDR2 SVGAGI. Trimming removed 2 bases from V and 11 bases from J, with 18 bases in between. The CDR3 has 15 amino acids.

This chain links TRBV11-3 with TRBJ2-7; the D is unclear. Per germline, CDR1 SGHNT and CDR2 YENEEA. V shed 0 bases and J shed 3 bases, with 6 bases lying between them. The CDR3 is 13 residues long. The CDR3 loop is CASSLEGSYEQYF. CDR3 coding DNA: TGTGCCAGCAGCTTAGAGGGCAGCTACGAGCAGTACTTC. The variable domain in full, with the rest retrieved from reference TRBV11-3 and TRBJ2-7, is EAGVVQSPRYKIIEKKQPVAFWCNPISGHNTLYWYLQNLGQGPELLIRYENEEAVDDSQLPKDRFSAERLKGVDSTLKIQPAELGDSAVYLCASSLEGSYEQYFGPGTRLTVT.